The 24 T cell receptor beta chains below come from one sample, sequenced in a study of blood T cell repertoires in COVID-19. Only in-frame clones appear in the TCRdb table, and some are missing; sequencing was by immunoSEQ multiplex PCR. This sample has approximately 130,000 clones; under 85% occur once, and the top ten carry under 20%. Sequencing was performed on PBMCs or T cells enriched from blood (not recorded which). Receptors were obtained from a man aged 25-45 years who had recovered from COVID-19.

This chain connects TRBV18 to TRBJ2-1, with 7 positions matching TRBD1. The ends lost 3 bases at V and 10 bases at J; junction bases unmatched: 0. The CDR3 is 11 amino acids. Germline CDR1 KGHSH, CDR2 LQKENI. DNA for the CDR3: TGTGCCAGCTCACCGGACAGGGAGCAGTTCTTC. It is translated as CASSPDREQFF.

The chain employs TRBV14 and TRBJ1-4; D might be TRBD1 (6 bases). There are 16 residues in the CDR3. Trimming stripped 5 bases from V and 8 bases from J, with 21 bases between. Germline V CDR1 and CDR2: SGHDN, FVKESK. In nucleotides, the CDR3 is TGTGCCAGCAGCAGCGGGGGACAAACTTGGCGGGAAAAACTGTTTTTT. Translating it yields CASSSGGQTWREKLFF.

J is TRBJ1-1 and V is TRBV19, with 7 bases aligning to TRBD1. CDR1 LNHDA and CDR2 SQIVND come from the germline V gene (reference sequence). V gave up 5 bases and J gave up 10 bases; unmatched junction bases: 10. The CDR3 runs 13 residues. As DNA, the CDR3 is TGTGCCAGTAGTTCAAAGACAGGGACGGCAGCTTTCTTT. Protein: CASSSKTGTAAFF.

This chain connects TRBV27 to TRBJ2-2, with a weak D call TRBD2 (5 bases). The CDR3 runs 15 residues. Germline loops: CDR1 MNHEY, CDR2 SMNVEV (reference sequence). Trimming stripped 7 bases from V and 6 bases from J, with 18 bases between. The CDR3 region is CASTHLAGVPGELFF. In DNA, the CDR3 is TGTGCCAGCACTCATCTGGCCGGGGTGCCCGGGGAGCTGTTTTTT.

Only a few counts were recorded for this clone. The J gene is TRBJ1-6, the V gene TRBV30, with 11 bases fitting TRBD1. V trimming: 0 bases; J trimming: 9 bases; junction bases outside the gene matches: 4. This CDR3 is built from 15 residues. CDR1 and CDR2 (germline): GTSNPN, SVGIG (reference sequence). The CDR3 reads CAWSVGDRGSSPLHF. The DNA for the CDR3 is TGTGCCTGGAGTGTCGGGGACAGGGGGTCTTCACCCCTCCACTTT.

This chain links TRBV7-3 with TRBJ2-1; 7 bases align to TRBD2. Losses at the gene ends were 4 bases for V and 6 bases for J; bases not matched to a gene: 9. This CDR3 has 15 residues. Germline V gene sequence: CDR1 SGHTA, CDR2 FQGTGA. The CDR3 region is CASSSQNAGVNEQFF. Here the CDR3 DNA reads TGTGCCAGCAGCTCCCAGAATGCGGGAGTCAATGAGCAGTTCTTC. Variable domain in full (rest from reference TRBV7-3 and TRBJ2-1): GAGVSQTPSNKVTEKGKYVELRCDPISGHTALYWYRQSLGQGPEFLIYFQGTGAADDSGLPNDRFFAVRPEGSVSTLKIQRTERGDSAVYLCASSSQNAGVNEQFFGPGTRLTVL.

The gene calls are TRBV10-3 and TRBJ2-3; 14 nucleotides match TRBD2. Losses at the gene ends were 4 bases for V and 6 bases for J; bases not matched to a gene: 6. The CDR3 runs to 16 residues. Germline V gene data show CDR1 as ENHRY and CDR2 as SYGVKD. In DNA, the CDR3 is TGTGCCATCAGTGGACCGGGACTAGCGGGGGTGGATACGCAGTATTTT. Translating it yields CAISGPGLAGVDTQYF.

The V and J genes are TRBV19 and TRBJ1-6; 8 positions match TRBD1. The CDR3 runs to 14 residues. CDR1 is LNHDA and CDR2 is SQIVND in the germline V gene (reference sequence). After removal of 5 bases from V and 9 bases from J, the junction contained 6 bases not matched to a gene. CDR3 region: CASSPRQGTSPLHF. In nucleotides, the CDR3 is TGTGCCAGTAGTCCACGACAGGGGACTTCACCCCTCCACTTT.

The CDR3 protein is CASRVRQGSYNEQFF. DNA for the CDR3: TGTGCCAGCAGGGTGAGACAGGGCTCCTACAATGAGCAGTTCTTC. The chain joins TRBV2 to TRBJ2-1; 7 bases are a match to TRBD1. This CDR3 contains 15 residues. Germline V CDR1 and CDR2: SNHLY, FYNNEI. With V trimmed by 6 bases and J by 0 bases, 5 bases remained unmatched.

V is TRBV4-1 and J is TRBJ2-7; 7 bases map to TRBD1. Germline-derived CDR1 and CDR2 are MGHRA and YSYEKL. V lost 3 bases, J lost 6 bases, and 5 bases stayed unmatched. The CDR3 is 13 residues long. The CDR3 bases are TGCGCCAGCAGCCAGACAGGGTTGGGCGAGCAGTACGTC. Residues: CASSQTGLGEQYV.

The V and J genes are TRBV6-2 or TRBV6-3 and TRBJ2-7; D is perhaps TRBD2 (5 bases). CDR3 length: 17 residues. V was clipped by 0 bases and J by 6 bases, with 21 bases between them. CDR1 is MNHEY, CDR2 SVGEGT, per germline. The CDR3 DNA reads TGTGCCAGCAGTTACTCGTTCTTCGGGGAGCGAATCGGCGAGCAGTACTTC. The encoded protein is CASSYSFFGERIGEQYF.

V is TRBV2 and J is TRBJ1-5; possible D gene TRBD1, 5 bases. Germline lookup yields CDR1 SNHLY and CDR2 FYNNEI. Trimming removed 3 bases at V and 2 bases at J, with 8 bases between. The CDR3 is 14 amino acids. The CDR3 nucleotides are TGTGCCAGCAGTGAGGAACAGGGCAATCAGCCCCAGCATTTT. Translated, it gives CASSEEQGNQPQHF.

CDR3 sequence (DNA): TGTGCCAGCAGCGTAGATGGACTTTCGGAGACCCAGTACTTC. Protein: CASSVDGLSETQYF. The chain combines TRBV9 with TRBJ2-5, with D possibly being TRBD2 (5 bases). Germline CDR1 is SGDLS and CDR2 is YYNGEE. V lost 0 bases, J lost 5 bases, and 11 bases lay in between. The CDR3 has 14 amino acids.

J is TRBJ1-2 and V is TRBV20-1; D unclear. Between the trimmed V and J ends, which lost 3 bases and 3 bases, there was a span of 8 bases. CDR1 DFQATT and CDR2 SNEGSKA come from the germline V gene (reference sequence). CDR3 length: 12 amino acids. CDR3 amino acids: CSASTGDYGYTF. CDR3 DNA sequence: TGCAGTGCTAGTACCGGGGACTATGGCTACACCTTC.

This clone showed up just once. The chain recombines TRBV10-3 with TRBJ2-5, with TRBD2 identical over 11 bases. This CDR3 is 16 amino acids long. In germline, CDR1 is ENHRY, CDR2 SYGVKD. The trim removed 0 bases at V and 5 bases at J, leaving 5 bases unmatched. In DNA form, the CDR3 reads TGTGCCATCAGTGAGTCGATAACTAGCGGGAGTGAGACCCAGTACTTC. Translated: CAISESITSGSETQYF.

The genes are TRBV6-6 and TRBJ2-4; TRBD1 matches at 8 bases. V lost 4 bases, J lost 1 base, and 6 bases stayed unmatched. The germline gives CDR1 MNHNY, CDR2 SVGAGI (reference sequence). The length of the CDR3 is 16 residues. The CDR3: CASSSTGALAKNIQYF. In DNA, the CDR3 is TGTGCCAGCAGTTCGACAGGGGCCCTGGCCAAAAACATTCAGTACTTC.

The rearrangement links TRBV19 to TRBJ1-1, with D possibly matching TRBD1 (6 bases). The CDR3 sequence is 14 residues long. CDR1 LNHDA and CDR2 SQIVND come from the germline V gene (reference sequence). The ends were cut back, 7 bases at V and 0 bases at J, with 12 bases in the middle. In nucleotides, the CDR3 is TGTGCCAGTAACGGACAGCTGATGAACACTGAAGCTTTCTTT. The encoded protein is CASNGQLMNTEAFF.

CDR3 protein: CASSSPLAGGQNEQFF. CDR3 DNA sequence: TGTGCCAGCAGCTCCCCTCTAGCGGGGGGGCAGAATGAGCAGTTCTTC. The chain uses TRBV3-1 (or the pseudogene TRBV3-2) and TRBJ2-1; TRBD2 matches 12 bases. CDR1 and CDR2 from the germline V gene are LGHDT and YNNKEL (reference sequence). With 5 bases clipped from V and 7 bases from J, the junction kept 9 bases outside the gene matches. The CDR3 loop spans 16 amino acids.

The chain is built from TRBV4-1 and TRBJ2-3; 10 bases match TRBD2. Germline CDR1 reads MGHRA; CDR2 reads YSYEKL. The CDR3 loop spans 16 amino acids. After removal of 5 bases from V and 3 bases from J, the junction contained 8 bases not matched to a gene. CDR3 in amino acids: CASSSSGGAFTDTQYF. CDR3 nucleotides: TGCGCCAGCAGCTCGAGCGGGGGGGCCTTTACAGATACGCAGTATTTT.

The chain carries TRBV19 and TRBJ1-5; possibly TRBD1 for D (6 bases). CDR1 is LNHDA, CDR2 SQIVND, per germline (reference sequence). CDR3 length equals 14 residues. V shed 7 bases and J shed 6 bases, with 16 bases lying between them. The chain's CDR3 is CASIKGRGVQPQHF. The DNA for the CDR3 is TGTGCCAGTATCAAGGGCAGGGGAGTTCAGCCCCAGCATTTT.

J is TRBJ1-1 and V is TRBV5-8, with D unresolved. The V end lost 1 base, the J end lost 2 bases, and 9 bases lay between the germline ends. The CDR3 extends over 14 amino acids. Germline V gene sequence: CDR1 SGHTS, CDR2 YDEGEE. The CDR3 protein is CASSLTASNTEAFF. The DNA of the CDR3 is TGTGCCAGCAGCTTGACAGCTTCAAACACTGAAGCTTTCTTT.

J is TRBJ1-4 and V is TRBV5-1, with a tentative D call TRBD1 (5 bases). Germline lookup yields CDR1 SGHRS and CDR2 YFSETQ. Trimming removed 10 bases from V and 0 bases from J, with 16 bases in between. The CDR3 spans 15 residues. CDR3 coding DNA: TGCGCCTGTCACCAGGGAACCACAACTAATGAAAAACTGTTTTTT. Protein: CACHQGTTTNEKLFF.

The chain recombines TRBV3-1 (or the pseudogene TRBV3-2) with TRBJ2-7, with TRBD2 matching 8 bases. Germline loops: CDR1 LGHDT, CDR2 YNNKEL (reference sequence). The CDR3 runs 17 residues. V was pared by 1 base and J by 5 bases, with 13 bases of the junction left unmatched. The CDR3 region has the DNA TGTGCCAGCAGCCAAGGGGGGGGGACTAGTTTTAGCCACGAGCAGTACTTC. Translating it yields CASSQGGGTSFSHEQYF.

The chain employs TRBV27 and TRBJ2-7; the match to TRBD1 covers 9 bases. The trim removed 2 bases at V and 4 bases at J, leaving 6 bases unmatched. The CDR3 has 15 amino acids. Germline V gene data show CDR1 as MNHEY and CDR2 as SMNVEV (reference sequence). CDR3 nucleotides: TGTGCCAGCAGTTTAGCAGGACAGGGGCGGTACGAGCAGTACGTC. Its protein product is CASSLAGQGRYEQYV.